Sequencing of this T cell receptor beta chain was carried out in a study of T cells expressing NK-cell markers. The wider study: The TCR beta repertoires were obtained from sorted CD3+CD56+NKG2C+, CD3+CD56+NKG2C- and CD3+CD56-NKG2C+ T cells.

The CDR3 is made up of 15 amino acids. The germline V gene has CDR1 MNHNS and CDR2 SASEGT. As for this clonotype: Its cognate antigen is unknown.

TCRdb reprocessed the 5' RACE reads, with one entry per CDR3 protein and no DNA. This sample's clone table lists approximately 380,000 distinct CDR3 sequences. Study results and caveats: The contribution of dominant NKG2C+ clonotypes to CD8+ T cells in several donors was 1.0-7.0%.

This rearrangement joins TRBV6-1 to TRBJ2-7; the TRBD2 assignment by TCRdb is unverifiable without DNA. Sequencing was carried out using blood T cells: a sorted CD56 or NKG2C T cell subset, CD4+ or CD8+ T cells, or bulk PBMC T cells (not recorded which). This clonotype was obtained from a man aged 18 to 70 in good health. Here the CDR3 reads CASRSSGGESYEQYF.